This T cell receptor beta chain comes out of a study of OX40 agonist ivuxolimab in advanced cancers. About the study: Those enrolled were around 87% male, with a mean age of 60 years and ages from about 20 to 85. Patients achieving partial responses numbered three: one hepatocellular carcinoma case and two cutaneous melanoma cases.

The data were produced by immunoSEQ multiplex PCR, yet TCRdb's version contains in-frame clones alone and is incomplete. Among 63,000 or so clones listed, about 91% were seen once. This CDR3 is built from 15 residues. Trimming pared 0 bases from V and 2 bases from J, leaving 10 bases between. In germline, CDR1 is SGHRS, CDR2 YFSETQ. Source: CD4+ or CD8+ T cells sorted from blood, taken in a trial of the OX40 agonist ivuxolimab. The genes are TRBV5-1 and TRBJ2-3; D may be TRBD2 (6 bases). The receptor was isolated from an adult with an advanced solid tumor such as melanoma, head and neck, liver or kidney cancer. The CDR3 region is CASSLESGVTDTQYF. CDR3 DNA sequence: TGCGCCAGCAGCTTGGAGTCGGGAGTCACAGATACGCAGTATTTT.